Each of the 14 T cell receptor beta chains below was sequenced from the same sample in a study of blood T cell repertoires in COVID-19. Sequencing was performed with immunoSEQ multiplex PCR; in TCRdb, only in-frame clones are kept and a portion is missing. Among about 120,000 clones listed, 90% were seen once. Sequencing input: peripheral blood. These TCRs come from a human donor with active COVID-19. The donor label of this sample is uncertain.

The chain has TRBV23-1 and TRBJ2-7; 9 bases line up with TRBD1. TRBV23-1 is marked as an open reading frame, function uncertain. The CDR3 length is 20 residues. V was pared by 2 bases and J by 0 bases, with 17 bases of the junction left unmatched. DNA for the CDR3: TGCGCCAGCAGTCAAACCCGTAGGGACAGGGTGTGGGCCAGCTCCTACGAGCAGTACTTC. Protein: CASSQTRRDRVWASSYEQYF.

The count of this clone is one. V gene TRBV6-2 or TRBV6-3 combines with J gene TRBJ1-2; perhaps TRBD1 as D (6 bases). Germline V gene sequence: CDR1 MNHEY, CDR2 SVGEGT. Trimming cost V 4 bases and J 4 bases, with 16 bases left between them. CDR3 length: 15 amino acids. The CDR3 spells CASSSSPGQVYGYTF. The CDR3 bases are TGTGCCAGCAGTTCCTCCCCGGGACAAGTCTATGGCTACACCTTC.

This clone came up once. CDR3: CASSLTRTGEKYGYTF. CDR3 DNA: TGTGCCAGCAGCCTAACTCGGACAGGGGAAAAGTATGGCTACACCTTC. This chain connects TRBV9 to TRBJ1-2; the match to TRBD1 covers 9 bases. There are 16 residues in the CDR3. Per germline, CDR1 SGDLS and CDR2 YYNGEE. Trimming removed 4 bases from V and 5 bases from J; junction bases left unmatched: 12.

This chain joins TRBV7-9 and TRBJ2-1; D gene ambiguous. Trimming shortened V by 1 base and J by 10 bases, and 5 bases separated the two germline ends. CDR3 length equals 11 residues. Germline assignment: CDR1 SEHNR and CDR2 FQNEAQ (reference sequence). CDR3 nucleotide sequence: TGTGCCAGCAGCTTAGGTATGGAGCAGTTCTTC. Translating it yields CASSLGMEQFF.

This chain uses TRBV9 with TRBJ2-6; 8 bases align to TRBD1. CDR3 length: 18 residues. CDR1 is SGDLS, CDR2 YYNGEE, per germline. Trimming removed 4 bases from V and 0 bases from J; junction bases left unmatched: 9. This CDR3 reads CASSTPRTGRSGANVLTF. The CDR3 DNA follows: TGTGCCAGCAGCACCCCGCGGACAGGGCGCTCTGGGGCCAACGTCCTGACTTTC.

The CDR3 DNA follows: TGTGCCAGCAGGACCGGGACAGGGCGAATGAGCAATCAGCCCCAGCATTTT. Translating it yields CASRTGTGRMSNQPQHF. The V gene is TRBV28, the J gene TRBJ1-5; 9 bases map to TRBD1. This CDR3 region has 17 residues. J lost 1 base, V lost 6 bases, and 10 bases had no gene match. CDR1 MDHEN and CDR2 SYDVKM come from the germline V gene. The full variable domain, rest sourced from reference TRBV28 and TRBJ1-5, is DVKVTQSSRYLVKRTGEKVFLECVQDMDHENMFWYRQDPGLGLRLIYFSYDVKMKEKGDIPEGYSVSREKKERFSLILESASTNQTSMYLCASRTGTGRMSNQPQHFGDGTRLSIL.

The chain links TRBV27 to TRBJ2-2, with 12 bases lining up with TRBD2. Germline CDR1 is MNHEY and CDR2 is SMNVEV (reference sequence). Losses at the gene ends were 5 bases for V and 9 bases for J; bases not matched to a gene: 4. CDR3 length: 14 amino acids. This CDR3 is CASSETSGGRELFF. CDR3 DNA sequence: TGTGCCAGCAGTGAGACTAGCGGGGGTAGGGAGCTGTTTTTT.

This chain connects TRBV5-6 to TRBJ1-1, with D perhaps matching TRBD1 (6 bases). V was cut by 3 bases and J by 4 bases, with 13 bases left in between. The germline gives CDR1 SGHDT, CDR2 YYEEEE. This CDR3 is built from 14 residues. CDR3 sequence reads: CASSWGLVSTEAFF. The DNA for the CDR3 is TGTGCCAGCAGCTGGGGGCTGGTGAGCACTGAAGCTTTCTTT. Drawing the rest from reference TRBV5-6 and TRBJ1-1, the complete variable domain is DAGVTQSPTHLIKTRGQQVTLRCSPKSGHDTVSWYQQALGQGPQFIFQYYEEEERQRGNFPDRFSGHQFPNYSSELNVNALLLGDSALYLCASSWGLVSTEAFFGQGTRLTVV.

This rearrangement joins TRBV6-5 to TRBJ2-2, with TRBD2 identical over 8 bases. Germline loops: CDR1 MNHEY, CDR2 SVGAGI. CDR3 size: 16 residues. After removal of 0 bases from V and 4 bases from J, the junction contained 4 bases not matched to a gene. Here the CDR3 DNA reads TGTGCCAGCAGTTACTCCCGGGGGGGCGGCACCGGGGAGCTGTTTTTT. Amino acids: CASSYSRGGGTGELFF.

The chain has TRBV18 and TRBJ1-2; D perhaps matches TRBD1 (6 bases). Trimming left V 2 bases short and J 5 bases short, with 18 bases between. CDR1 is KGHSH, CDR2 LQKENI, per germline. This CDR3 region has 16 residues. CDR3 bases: TGTGCCAGCTCACCAAGGTCTACAGGGCAGGTGTATGGCTACACCTTC. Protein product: CASSPRSTGQVYGYTF.

The chain's CDR3 is CASSDSDSPGELFF. CDR3 nucleotides: TGTGCCAGCAGTGACTCGGACAGTCCCGGGGAGCTGTTTTTT. The chain recombines TRBV27 with TRBJ2-2, with D possibly matching TRBD1 (6 bases). The CDR3 totals 14 residues. Germline V gives CDR1 MNHEY, CDR2 SMNVEV (reference sequence). V lost 5 bases and J 6 bases, leaving 13 bases between the germline ends.

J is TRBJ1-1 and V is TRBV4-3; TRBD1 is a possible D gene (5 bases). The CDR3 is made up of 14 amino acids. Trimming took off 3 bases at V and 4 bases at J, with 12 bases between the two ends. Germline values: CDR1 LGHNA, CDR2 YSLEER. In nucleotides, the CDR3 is TGCGCCAGCAGCCAGTCCGGCAGGGCCACTGAAGCTTTCTTT. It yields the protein CASSQSGRATEAFF.

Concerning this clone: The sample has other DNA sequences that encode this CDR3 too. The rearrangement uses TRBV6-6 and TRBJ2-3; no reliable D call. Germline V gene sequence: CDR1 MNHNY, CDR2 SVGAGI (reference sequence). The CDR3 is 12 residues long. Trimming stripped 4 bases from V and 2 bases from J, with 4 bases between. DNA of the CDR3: TGTGCCAGCAGTTCTAACACAGATACGCAGTATTTT. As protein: CASSSNTDTQYF.

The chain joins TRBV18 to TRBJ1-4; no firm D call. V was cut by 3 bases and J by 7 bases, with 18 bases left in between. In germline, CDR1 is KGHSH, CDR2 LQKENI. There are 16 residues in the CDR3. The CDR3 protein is CASSPFTGGSSEKLFF. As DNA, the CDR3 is TGTGCCAGCTCACCCTTCACGGGAGGGTCAAGTGAAAAACTGTTTTTT.